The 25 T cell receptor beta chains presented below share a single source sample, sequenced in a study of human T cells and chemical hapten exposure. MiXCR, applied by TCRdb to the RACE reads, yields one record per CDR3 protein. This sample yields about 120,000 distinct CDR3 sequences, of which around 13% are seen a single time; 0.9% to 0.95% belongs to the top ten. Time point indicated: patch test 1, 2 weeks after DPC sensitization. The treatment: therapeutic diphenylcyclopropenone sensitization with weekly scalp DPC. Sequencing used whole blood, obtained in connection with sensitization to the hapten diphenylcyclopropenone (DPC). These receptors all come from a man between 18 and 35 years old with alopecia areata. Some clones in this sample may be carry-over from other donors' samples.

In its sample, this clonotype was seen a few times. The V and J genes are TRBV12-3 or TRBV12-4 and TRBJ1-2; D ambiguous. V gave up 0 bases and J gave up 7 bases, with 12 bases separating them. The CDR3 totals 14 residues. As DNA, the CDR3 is TGTGCCAGCAGTTTAGCGGCGGTCCCCCCTGGCTACACCTTC. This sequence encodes CASSLAAVPPGYTF.

CDR3 protein: CASSVGDRVAYGYTF. The CDR3 DNA follows: TGTGCCAGCAGCGTAGGGGACAGGGTAGCCTATGGCTACACCTTC. The rearrangement uses TRBV9 and TRBJ1-2; 9 nucleotides agree with TRBD1. The germline CDR1 and CDR2 sequences are SGDLS and YYNGEE. The junction had 4 bases not matched to a gene; V was cut back by 0 bases and J by 4 bases. The CDR3 is 15 residues long.

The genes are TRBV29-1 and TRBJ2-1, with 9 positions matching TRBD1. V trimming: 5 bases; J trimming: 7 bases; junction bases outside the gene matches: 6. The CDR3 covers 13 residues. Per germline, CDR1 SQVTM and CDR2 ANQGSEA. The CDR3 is CSVSGTGMNEQFF. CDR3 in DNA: TGCAGCGTTTCCGGGACAGGGATGAATGAGCAGTTCTTC.

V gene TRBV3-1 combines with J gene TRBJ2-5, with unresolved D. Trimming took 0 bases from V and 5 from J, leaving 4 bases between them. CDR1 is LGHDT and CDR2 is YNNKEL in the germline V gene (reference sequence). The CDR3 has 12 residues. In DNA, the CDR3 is TGTGCCAGCAGCCAAGATTTTGAGACCCAGTACTTC. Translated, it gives CASSQDFETQYF.

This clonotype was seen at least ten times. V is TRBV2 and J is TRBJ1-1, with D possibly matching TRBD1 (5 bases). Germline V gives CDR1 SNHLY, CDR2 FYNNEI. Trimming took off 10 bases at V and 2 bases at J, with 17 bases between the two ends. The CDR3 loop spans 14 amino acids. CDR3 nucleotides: TGTGCCACCCTAGCAGGGAATGGAAACACTGAAGCTTTCTTT. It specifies CATLAGNGNTEAFF.

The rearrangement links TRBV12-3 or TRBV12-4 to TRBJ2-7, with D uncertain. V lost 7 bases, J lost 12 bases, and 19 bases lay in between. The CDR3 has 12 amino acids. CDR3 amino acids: CASTNPGQEWYF. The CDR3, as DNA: TGTGCCAGCACCAACCCCGGCCAGGAATGGTACTTC.

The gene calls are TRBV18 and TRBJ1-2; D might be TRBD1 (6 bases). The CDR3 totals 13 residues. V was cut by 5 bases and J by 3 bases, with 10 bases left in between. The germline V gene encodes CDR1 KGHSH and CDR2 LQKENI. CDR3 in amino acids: CASSTDSYYGYTF. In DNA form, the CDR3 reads TGTGCCAGCTCAACGGACAGCTACTATGGCTACACCTTC. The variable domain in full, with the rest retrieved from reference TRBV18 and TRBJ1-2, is NAGVMQNPRHLVRRRGQEARLRCSPMKGHSHVYWYRQLPEEGLKFMVYLQKENIIDESGMPKERFSAEFPKEGPSILRIQQVVRGDSAAYFCASSTDSYYGYTFGSGTRLTVV.

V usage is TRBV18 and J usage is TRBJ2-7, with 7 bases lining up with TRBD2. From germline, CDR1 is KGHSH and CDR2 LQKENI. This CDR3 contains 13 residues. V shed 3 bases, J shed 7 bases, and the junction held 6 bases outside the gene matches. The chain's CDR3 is CASSPYGGGEQYV. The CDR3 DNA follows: TGTGCCAGCTCACCGTATGGGGGGGGAGAGCAGTACGTC.

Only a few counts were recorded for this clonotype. CDR3 sequence reads: CASSLEVRQSSGANVLTF. The CDR3 DNA reads TGTGCCAGCAGCTTAGAGGTCAGACAGAGCTCTGGGGCCAACGTCCTGACTTTC. V and J are TRBV7-6 and TRBJ2-6; TRBD1 might be the D (5 bases). This CDR3 has 18 amino acids. The germline V gene has CDR1 SGHVS and CDR2 FNYEAQ. Trimming cost V 1 base and J 0 bases, with 13 bases left between them.

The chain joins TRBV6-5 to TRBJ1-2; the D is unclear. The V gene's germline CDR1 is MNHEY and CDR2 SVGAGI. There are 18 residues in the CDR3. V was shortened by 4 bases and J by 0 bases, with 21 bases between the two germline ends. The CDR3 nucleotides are TGTGCCAGCAGTTGGGTTTTCCCTCGGGCCGGAGCTAACTATGGCTACACCTTC. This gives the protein CASSWVFPRAGANYGYTF.

CDR3 residues: CASSLDLVRRGPKHEKLFF. For the CDR3, the DNA is TGTGCCAGCAGCTTAGATCTGGTCCGAAGGGGACCGAAGCATGAAAAACTGTTTTTT. This chain joins TRBV11-2 and TRBJ1-4; a possible D gene is TRBD1 (5 bases). The CDR3 is made up of 19 amino acids. The germline gives CDR1 SGHAT, CDR2 FQNNGV. Trimming shortened V by 0 bases and J by 6 bases, and 23 bases separated the two germline ends.

The CDR3 protein is CASSYDRNTGELFF. CDR3 nucleotides: TGTGCCAGCAGTTACGACAGGAACACCGGGGAGCTGTTTTTT. V and J are TRBV2 and TRBJ2-2, with D perhaps matching TRBD1 (5 bases). Germline V gene sequence: CDR1 SNHLY, CDR2 FYNNEI. V lost 5 bases, J lost 1 base, and 8 bases lay in between. This CDR3 is 14 amino acids long.

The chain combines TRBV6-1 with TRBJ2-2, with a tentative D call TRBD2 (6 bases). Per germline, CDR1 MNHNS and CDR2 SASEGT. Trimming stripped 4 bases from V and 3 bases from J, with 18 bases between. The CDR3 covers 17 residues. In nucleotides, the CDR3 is TGTGCCAGCAGTGGGTTACGGGACTCCAGTTACACCGGGGAGCTGTTTTTT. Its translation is CASSGLRDSSYTGELFF.

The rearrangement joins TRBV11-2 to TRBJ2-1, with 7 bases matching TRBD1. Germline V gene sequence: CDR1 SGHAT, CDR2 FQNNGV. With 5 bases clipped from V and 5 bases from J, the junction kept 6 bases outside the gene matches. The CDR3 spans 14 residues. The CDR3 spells CASSPGTANNEQFF. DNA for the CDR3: TGTGCCAGCAGCCCCGGGACAGCCAACAATGAGCAGTTCTTC.

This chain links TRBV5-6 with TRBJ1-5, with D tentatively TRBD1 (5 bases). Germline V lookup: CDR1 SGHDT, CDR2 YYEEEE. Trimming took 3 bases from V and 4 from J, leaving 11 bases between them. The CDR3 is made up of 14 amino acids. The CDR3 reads CASSSYRTNQPQHF. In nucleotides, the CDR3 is TGTGCCAGCAGCTCGTACAGGACTAATCAGCCCCAGCATTTT. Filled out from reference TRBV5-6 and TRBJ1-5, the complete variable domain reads DAGVTQSPTHLIKTRGQQVTLRCSPKSGHDTVSWYQQALGQGPQFIFQYYEEEERQRGNFPDRFSGHQFPNYSSELNVNALLLGDSALYLCASSSYRTNQPQHFGDGTRLSIL.

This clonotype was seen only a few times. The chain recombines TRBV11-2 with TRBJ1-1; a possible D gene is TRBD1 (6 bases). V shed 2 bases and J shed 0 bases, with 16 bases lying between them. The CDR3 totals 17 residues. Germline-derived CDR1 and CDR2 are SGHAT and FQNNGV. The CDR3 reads CASSLPRGRLMNTEAFF. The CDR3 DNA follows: TGTGCCAGCAGCTTACCCAGGGGCAGACTCATGAACACTGAAGCTTTCTTT. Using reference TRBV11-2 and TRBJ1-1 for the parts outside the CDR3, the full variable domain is EAGVAQSPRYKIIEKRQSVAFWCNPISGHATLYWYQQILGQGPKLLIQFQNNGVVDDSQLPKDRFSAERLKGVDSTLKIQPAKLEDSAVYLCASSLPRGRLMNTEAFFGQGTRLTVV.

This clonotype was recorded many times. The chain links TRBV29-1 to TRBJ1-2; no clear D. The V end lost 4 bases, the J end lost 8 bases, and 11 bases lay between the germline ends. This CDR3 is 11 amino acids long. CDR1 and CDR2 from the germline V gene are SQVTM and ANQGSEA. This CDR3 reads CSVADYVGYTF. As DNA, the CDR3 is TGCAGCGTTGCAGACTATGTGGGCTACACCTTC.

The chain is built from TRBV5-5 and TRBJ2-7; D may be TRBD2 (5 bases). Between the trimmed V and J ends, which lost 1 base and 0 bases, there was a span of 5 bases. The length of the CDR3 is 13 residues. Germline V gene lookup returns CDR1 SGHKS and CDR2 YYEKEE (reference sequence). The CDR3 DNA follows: TGTGCCAGCAGCTTGCGGGGCTCCTACGAGCAGTACGTC. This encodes CASSLRGSYEQYV.

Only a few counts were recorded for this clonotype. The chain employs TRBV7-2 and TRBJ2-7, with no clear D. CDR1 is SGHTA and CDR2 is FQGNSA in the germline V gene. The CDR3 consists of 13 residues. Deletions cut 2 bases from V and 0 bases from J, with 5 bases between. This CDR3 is CASSLLLSYEQYF. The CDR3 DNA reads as TGTGCCAGCAGCTTACTGCTCTCCTACGAGCAGTACTTC. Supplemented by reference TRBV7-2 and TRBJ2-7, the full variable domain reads GAGVSQSPSNKVTEKGKDVELRCDPISGHTALYWYRQSLGQGLEFLIYFQGNSAPDKSGLPSDRFSAERTGGSVSTLTIQRTQQEDSAVYLCASSLLLSYEQYFGPGTRLTVT.

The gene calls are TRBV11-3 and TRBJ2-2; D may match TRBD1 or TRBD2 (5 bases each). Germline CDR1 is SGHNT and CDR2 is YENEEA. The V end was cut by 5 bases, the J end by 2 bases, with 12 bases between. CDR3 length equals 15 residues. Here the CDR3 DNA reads TGTGCCAGCAGCCTCCCGAGGGGAAACACCGGGGAGCTGTTTTTT. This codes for CASSLPRGNTGELFF.

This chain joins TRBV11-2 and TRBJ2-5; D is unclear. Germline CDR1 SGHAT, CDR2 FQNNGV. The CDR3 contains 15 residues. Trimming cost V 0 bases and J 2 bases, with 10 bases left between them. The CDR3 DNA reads TGTGCCAGCAGCTTAGATTATCACGGACAAGAGACCCAGTACTTC. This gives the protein CASSLDYHGQETQYF.

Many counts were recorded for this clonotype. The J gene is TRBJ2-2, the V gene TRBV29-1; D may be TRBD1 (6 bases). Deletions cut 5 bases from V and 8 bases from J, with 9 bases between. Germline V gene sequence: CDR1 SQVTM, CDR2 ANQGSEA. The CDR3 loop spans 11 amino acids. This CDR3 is CSVYRAGELFF. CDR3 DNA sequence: TGCAGCGTTTACAGGGCAGGGGAGCTGTTTTTT.

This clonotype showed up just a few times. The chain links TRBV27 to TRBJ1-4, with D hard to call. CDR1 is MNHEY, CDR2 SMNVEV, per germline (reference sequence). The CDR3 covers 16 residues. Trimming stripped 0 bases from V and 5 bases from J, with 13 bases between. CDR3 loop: CASSLSFTLRNEKLFF. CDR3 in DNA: TGTGCCAGCAGTTTATCGTTCACTTTACGCAATGAAAAACTGTTTTTT.

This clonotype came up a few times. The DNA for the CDR3 is TGTGCCAGCAGCCCCTACCTCGGGGGGGTCGGTCAGCCCCAGCATTTT. It is translated as CASSPYLGGVGQPQHF. The chain joins TRBV3-1 to TRBJ1-5; D is possibly TRBD1 (5 bases). Germline loops: CDR1 LGHDT, CDR2 YNNKEL (reference sequence). Deletions cut 4 bases from V and 6 bases from J, with 19 bases between. The CDR3 loop spans 16 amino acids.

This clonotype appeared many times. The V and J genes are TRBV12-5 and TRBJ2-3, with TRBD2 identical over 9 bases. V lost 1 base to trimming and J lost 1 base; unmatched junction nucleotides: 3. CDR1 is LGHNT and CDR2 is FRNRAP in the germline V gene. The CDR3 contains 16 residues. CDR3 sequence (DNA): TGTGCTAGTGGTTTGGGGACTAGCGTCGGCACAGATACGCAGTATTTT. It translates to CASGLGTSVGTDTQYF.